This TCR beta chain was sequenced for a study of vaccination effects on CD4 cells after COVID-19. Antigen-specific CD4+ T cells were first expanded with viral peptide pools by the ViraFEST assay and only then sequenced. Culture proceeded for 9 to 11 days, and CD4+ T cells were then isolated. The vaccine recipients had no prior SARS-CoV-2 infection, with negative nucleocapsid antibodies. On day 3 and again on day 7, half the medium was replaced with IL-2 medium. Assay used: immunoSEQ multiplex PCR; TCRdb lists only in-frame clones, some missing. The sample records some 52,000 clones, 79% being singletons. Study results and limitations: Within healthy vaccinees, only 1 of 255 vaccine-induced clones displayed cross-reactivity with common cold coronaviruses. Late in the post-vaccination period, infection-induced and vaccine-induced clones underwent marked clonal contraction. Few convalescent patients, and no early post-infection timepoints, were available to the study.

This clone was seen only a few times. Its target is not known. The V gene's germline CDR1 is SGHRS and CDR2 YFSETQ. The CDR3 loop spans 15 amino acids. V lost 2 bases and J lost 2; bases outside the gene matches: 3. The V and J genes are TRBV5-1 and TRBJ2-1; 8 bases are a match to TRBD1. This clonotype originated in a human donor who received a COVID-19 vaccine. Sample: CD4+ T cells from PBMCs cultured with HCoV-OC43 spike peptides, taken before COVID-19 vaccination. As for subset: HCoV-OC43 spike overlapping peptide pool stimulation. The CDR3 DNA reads TGCGCCAGCAGCTTTGGGACAGGACCCTACAATGAGCAGTTCTTC. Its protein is CASSFGTGPYNEQFF.